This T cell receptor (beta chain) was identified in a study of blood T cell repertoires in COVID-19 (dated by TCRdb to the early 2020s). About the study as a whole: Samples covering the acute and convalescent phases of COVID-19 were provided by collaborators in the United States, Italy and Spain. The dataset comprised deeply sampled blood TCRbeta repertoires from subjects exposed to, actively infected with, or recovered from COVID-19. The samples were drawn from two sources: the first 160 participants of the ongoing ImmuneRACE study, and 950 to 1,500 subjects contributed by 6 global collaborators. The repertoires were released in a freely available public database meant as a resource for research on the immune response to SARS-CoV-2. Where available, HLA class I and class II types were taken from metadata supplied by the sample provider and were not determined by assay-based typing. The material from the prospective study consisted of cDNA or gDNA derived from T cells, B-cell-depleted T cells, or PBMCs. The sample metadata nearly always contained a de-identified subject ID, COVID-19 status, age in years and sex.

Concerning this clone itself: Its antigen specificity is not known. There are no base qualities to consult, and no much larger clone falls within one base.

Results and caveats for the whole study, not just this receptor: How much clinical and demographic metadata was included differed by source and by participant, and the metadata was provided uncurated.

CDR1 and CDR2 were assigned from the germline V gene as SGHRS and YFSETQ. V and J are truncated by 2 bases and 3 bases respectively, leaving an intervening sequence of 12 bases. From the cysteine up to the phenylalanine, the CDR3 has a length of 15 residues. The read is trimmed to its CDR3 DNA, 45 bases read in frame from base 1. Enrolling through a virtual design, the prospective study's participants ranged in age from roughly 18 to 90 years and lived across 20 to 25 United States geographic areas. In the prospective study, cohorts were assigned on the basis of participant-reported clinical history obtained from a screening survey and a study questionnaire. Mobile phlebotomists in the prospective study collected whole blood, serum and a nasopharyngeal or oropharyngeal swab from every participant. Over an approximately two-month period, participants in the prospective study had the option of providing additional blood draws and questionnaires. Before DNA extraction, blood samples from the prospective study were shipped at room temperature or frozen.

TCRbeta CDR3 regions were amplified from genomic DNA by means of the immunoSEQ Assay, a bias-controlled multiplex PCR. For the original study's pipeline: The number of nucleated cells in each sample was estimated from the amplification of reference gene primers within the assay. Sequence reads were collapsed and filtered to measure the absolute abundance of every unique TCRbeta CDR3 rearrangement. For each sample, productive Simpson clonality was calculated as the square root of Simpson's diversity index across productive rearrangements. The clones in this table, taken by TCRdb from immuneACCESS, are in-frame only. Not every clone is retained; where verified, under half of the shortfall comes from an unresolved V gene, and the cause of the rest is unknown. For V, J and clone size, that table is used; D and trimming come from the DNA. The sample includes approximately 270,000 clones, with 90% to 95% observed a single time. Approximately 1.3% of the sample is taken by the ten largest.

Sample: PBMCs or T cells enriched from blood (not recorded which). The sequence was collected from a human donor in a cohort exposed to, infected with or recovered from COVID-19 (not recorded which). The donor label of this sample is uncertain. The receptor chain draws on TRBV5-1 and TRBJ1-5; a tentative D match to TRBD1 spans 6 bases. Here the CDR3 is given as CASSLQGGYNQPQHF. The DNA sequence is TGCGCCAGCAGCTTACAGGGAGGGTACAATCAGCCCCAGCATTTT.